This TCR beta chain was profiled in a study of blood T cell repertoires in COVID-19. In the study overall: COVID-19 samples, acute and convalescent, were from the United States, Italy and Spain. The cDNA or gDNA used as material had been derived from T cells, B-cell-depleted T cells, or PBMCs.

Source study methods: Nucleated cell counts were estimated from reference gene primer amplification. Using immunoSEQ multiplex PCR, the repertoire was profiled, and TCRdb retains in-frame clones only, with some absent. V, J and clone size are those of that table, while D and trimming were read from the DNA. The sample includes around 250,000 clones, around 83% of them seen just once. V lost 1 base and J 3 bases, leaving 15 bases between the germline ends. Germline V CDR1 and CDR2: SGHTA, FQGTGA. CDR3 length equals 17 residues. This receptor was identified in a young woman with acute or convalescent COVID-19. What was sequenced was peripheral blood. V usage is TRBV7-3 and J usage is TRBJ2-2, with D tentatively TRBD1 (5 bases). As DNA, the CDR3 is TGTGCCAGCAGCTTAAAAGGGGTAGTTGGAGACACCGGGGAGCTGTTTTTT. Translated: CASSLKGVVGDTGELFF.